This T cell receptor beta chain is from a study of sequential checkpoint blockade in melanoma. For the study at large: Patients were randomized 1:1 to nivolumab-then-ipilimumab or ipilimumab-then-nivolumab first-line. Both treatment sequences were followed by maintenance nivolumab.

The assay was immunoSEQ multiplex PCR, and TCRdb's table has in-frame clones only and misses some. The table shows 25,000 to 30,000 clones, with 83% occurring only once. Treatment defined: randomized to nivolumab then ipilimumab (arm A) or the reverse (arm B). DNA-damaging chemotherapy had not been given to any patient beforehand. Live CD3+CD8+ CD19− CD56− cells were sorted from PBMCs. Germline lookup yields CDR1 SGDLS and CDR2 YYNGEE. CDR3 length: 17 residues. V was cut by 2 bases and J by 3 bases, with 20 bases left in between. This clonotype originated in a human donor with melanoma. The sequencing used CD8+ T cells sorted from blood (inferred from file names), collected from a patient given nivolumab and ipilimumab in sequence. The chain recombines TRBV9 with TRBJ1-1; weak D call: TRBD1 (5 bases). The CDR3 loop reads CASSVDGGLARDTEAFF. The DNA of the CDR3 is TGTGCCAGCAGCGTGGACGGGGGTCTTGCCAGGGACACTGAAGCTTTCTTT. The variable domain in full, completed from reference TRBV9 and TRBJ1-1, reads DSGVTQTPKHLITATGQRVTLRCSPRSGDLSVYWYQQSLDQGLQFLIQYYNGEERAKGNILERFSAQQFPDLHSELNLSSLELGDSALYFCASSVDGGLARDTEAFFGQGTRLTVV.